This passage covers 26 T cell receptor beta chains from one sample sequenced in a study of T cell responses to AZD1222 COVID-19 vaccine. Method: immunoSEQ multiplex PCR; TCRdb's copy keeps in-frame clones and lacks some. Here the sample spans 98,000 or so clones, roughly 83% being singletons. The sequencing here drew on peripheral blood, taken 28 days after the second AZD1222 dose. These receptors came from an adult who received the AZD1222 COVID-19 vaccine.

The V call is TRBV28, the J call TRBJ1-1, with no clear D. The CDR3 contains 16 residues. Germline V gives CDR1 MDHEN, CDR2 SYDVKM. V lost 7 bases to trimming and J lost 5 bases, with 23 bases between them. DNA for the CDR3: TGTGCCAGCACTCTAGATCGGGCACCCGGCGGGACTGAAGCTTTCTTT. It specifies CASTLDRAPGGTEAFF. Drawing the rest from reference TRBV28 and TRBJ1-1, the complete variable domain is DVKVTQSSRYLVKRTGEKVFLECVQDMDHENMFWYRQDPGLGLRLIYFSYDVKMKEKGDIPEGYSVSREKKERFSLILESASTNQTSMYLCASTLDRAPGGTEAFFGQGTRLTVV.

V gene TRBV21-1 combines with J gene TRBJ1-1; the listed D gene, TRBD1, was not tested against the DNA. TRBV21-1 is recorded as a pseudogene. This CDR3 is built from 12 residues. As DNA, the CDR3 is TGTGCCAGAGGACAGGGGAACACTGAAGCTTTCTTT. Translating gives CARGQGNTEAFF.

The chain couples TRBV5-4 to TRBJ1-3, with a possible D match to TRBD1 (6 bases). From germline, CDR1 is SGHNT and CDR2 YYREEE (reference sequence). V shed 4 bases and J shed 0 bases, with 8 bases lying between them. This CDR3 spans 14 amino acids. The CDR3 sequence: CASSVDSSGNTIYF. CDR3 sequence (DNA): TGTGCCAGCAGCGTGGACAGCTCTGGAAACACCATATATTTT.

This chain joins TRBV6-1 and TRBJ2-7; the match to TRBD1 covers 9 bases. From germline, CDR1 is MNHNS and CDR2 SASEGT. The CDR3 totals 14 residues. V was clipped by 2 bases and J by 6 bases; unmatched bases: 5. The CDR3 DNA follows: TGTGCCAGCAGTGAACCGGGACAGGGTGGCGAGCAGTACTTC. Translation gives CASSEPGQGGEQYF.

This chain uses TRBV19 with TRBJ2-2; TRBD1 matches 7 bases. The CDR3 has 15 amino acids. With V trimmed by 5 bases and J by 3 bases, 6 bases remained unmatched. Germline V gene sequence: CDR1 LNHDA, CDR2 SQIVND (reference sequence). CDR3 amino acids: CASSLTGFYTGELFF. The DNA for the CDR3 is TGTGCCAGTAGTTTGACAGGGTTTTACACCGGGGAGCTGTTTTTT.

This chain connects TRBV2 to TRBJ2-2; D ambiguous. The germline V gene encodes CDR1 SNHLY and CDR2 FYNNEI. The CDR3 length is 10 residues. V lost 6 bases and J lost 7, with 3 bases in between. The CDR3 is CASRGGELFF. The CDR3 nucleotides are TGTGCCAGCAGGGGCGGGGAGCTGTTTTTT.

This clone occurred once. V and J are TRBV7-2 and TRBJ2-1, with D hard to call. The V end lost 2 bases, the J end lost 2 bases, and 10 bases lay between the germline ends. The CDR3 runs to 15 residues. Germline assignment: CDR1 SGHTA and CDR2 FQGNSA. CDR3 residues: CASSLYTDTYNEQFF. The CDR3 coding sequence is TGTGCCAGCAGCTTATATACAGACACCTACAATGAGCAGTTCTTC.

The rearrangement joins TRBV19 to TRBJ1-5, with TRBD1 matching 10 bases. This CDR3 is built from 14 residues. The V segment lost 5 bases and the J segment 5 bases; nucleotides outside the gene matches: 3. The germline gives CDR1 LNHDA, CDR2 SQIVND (reference sequence). The CDR3 loop reads CASSHGTGDQPQHF. The CDR3 region has the DNA TGTGCCAGTAGTCATGGGACAGGGGATCAGCCCCAGCATTTT.

The chain joins TRBV24-1 to TRBJ2-1; a possible D gene is TRBD1 (7 bases). The CDR3 is 13 amino acids. Trimming shortened V by 9 bases and J by 5 bases, and 13 bases separated the two germline ends. Germline CDR1 is KGHDR and CDR2 is SFDVKD. DNA for the CDR3: TGTGCCACCGGAGGGACAGTTAACAATGAGCAGTTCTTC. Its translation: CATGGTVNNEQFF.

This clone was observed once. The chain combines TRBV9 with TRBJ2-1; D possibly corresponds to TRBD2 (6 bases). Trimming pared 0 bases from V and 7 bases from J, leaving 20 bases between. CDR3 size: 17 residues. Germline CDR1 and CDR2: SGDLS and YYNGEE. The DNA for the CDR3 is TGTGCCAGCAGCGTAGGAGGCGGTCTAGGTGCGGGGAATGAGCAGTTCTTC. This encodes CASSVGGGLGAGNEQFF.

The chain links TRBV12-3 or TRBV12-4 to TRBJ2-2; D ambiguous. CDR3 length equals 13 residues. V gave up 5 bases and J gave up 5 bases, with 9 bases separating them. Written as DNA, the CDR3 is TGTGCCAGCAGTACCACGGTTACCGGGGAGCTGTTTTTT. Its protein product is CASSTTVTGELFF.

The CDR3 sequence is CASVRDRVHEQYF. DNA of the CDR3: TGTGCCAGCGTCCGGGACAGGGTGCACGAGCAGTACTTC. The chain recombines TRBV5-6 with TRBJ2-7; TRBD1 matches 9 bases. Germline-derived CDR1 and CDR2 are SGHDT and YYEEEE. The length of the CDR3 is 13 residues. The V and J ends lost 7 bases and 5 bases, in that order; junction bases with no gene match: 7. Filled out from reference TRBV5-6 and TRBJ2-7, the complete variable domain reads DAGVTQSPTHLIKTRGQQVTLRCSPKSGHDTVSWYQQALGQGPQFIFQYYEEEERQRGNFPDRFSGHQFPNYSSELNVNALLLGDSALYLCASVRDRVHEQYFGPGTRLTVT.

This chain connects TRBV6-2 or TRBV6-3 to TRBJ2-3; 11 positions match TRBD2. This CDR3 has 17 residues. The germline gives CDR1 MNHEY, CDR2 SVGEGT. The trim removed 4 bases at V and 2 bases at J, leaving 8 bases unmatched. CDR3 sequence reads: CASSLAVSGGATDTQYF. CDR3 nucleotide sequence: TGTGCCAGCAGTTTGGCCGTTAGCGGGGGGGCCACAGATACGCAGTATTTT.

Of note for this clone: Other DNA sequences in the same sample also yield this CDR3. CDR3 amino acids: CASSLGRGYSPLHF. The CDR3 DNA follows: TGTGCCAGCAGCTTAGGCAGGGGATATTCACCCCTCCACTTT. The gene calls are TRBV7-8 and TRBJ1-6; D is possibly TRBD1 (6 bases). Germline assignment: CDR1 SGHVS and CDR2 FQNEAQ. V lost 1 base and J lost 8, with 9 bases in between. This CDR3 contains 14 residues.

The CDR3 loop reads CASSFGGRNTEAFF. The CDR3 DNA reads TGTGCCAGCAGTTTCGGGGGAAGGAACACTGAAGCTTTCTTT. The rearrangement joins TRBV6-5 to TRBJ1-1, with D perhaps TRBD1 (5 bases). V was pared by 4 bases and J by 1 base, with 10 bases between. This CDR3 is built from 14 residues. Per germline, CDR1 MNHEY and CDR2 SVGAGI.

The chain is built from TRBV24-1 and TRBJ2-3; TRBD1 might be the D (6 bases). V shed 7 bases and J shed 1 base, with 20 bases lying between them. CDR1 and CDR2 (germline): KGHDR, SFDVKD. The CDR3 runs to 17 residues. The CDR3 loop is CATSPSPGQSRTDTQYF. The CDR3 coding sequence is TGTGCCACCAGCCCGTCTCCCGGACAGAGCCGCACAGATACGCAGTATTTT.

Points on this clone: In the same sample, other DNA sequences code for this CDR3. The CDR3 here is CASSLGGGYTF. CDR3 in DNA: TGTGCCAGCAGTTTGGGGGGTGGCTACACCTTC. The chain has TRBV12-3 or TRBV12-4 and TRBJ1-2; TRBD1 might be the D (5 bases). The germline V and J ends were trimmed by 3 bases and 7 bases, with 6 bases remaining between them. The CDR3 loop spans 11 amino acids.

The chain combines TRBV6-2 or TRBV6-3 with TRBJ2-3; D possibly matches TRBD1 or TRBD2 (5 bases each). The germline V gene encodes CDR1 MNHEY and CDR2 SVGEGT. This CDR3 contains 14 residues. Trimming took off 2 bases at V and 6 bases at J, with 12 bases between the two ends. DNA of the CDR3: TGTGCCAGCAGTTACCTCGGGACGGCTGATACGCAGTATTTT. Its translation is CASSYLGTADTQYF.

In this sample, this clone turned up a few times. V gene TRBV19 combines with J gene TRBJ2-7, with 8 bases lining up with TRBD2. Germline assignment: CDR1 LNHDA and CDR2 SQIVND (reference sequence). With 8 bases clipped from V and 0 bases from J, the junction kept 6 bases outside the gene matches. This CDR3 region has 14 residues. CDR3 nucleotides: TGTGCCAGTGGAACTAGCGGAAGCTCCTACGAGCAGTACTTC. Translated: CASGTSGSSYEQYF.

This clone was seen a handful of times. This sequence joins TRBV27 and TRBJ2-2, with 7 nucleotides matching TRBD2. V lost 7 bases and J lost 4; bases outside the gene matches: 9. The CDR3 covers 15 residues. Germline CDR1 is MNHEY and CDR2 is SMNVEV (reference sequence). The CDR3 DNA reads as TGTGCCAGCAAACTAGCGTGGGGAACCACCGGGGAGCTGTTTTTT. This gives the protein CASKLAWGTTGELFF.

This CDR3 is CASSLGPETQYF. The CDR3 DNA reads TGTGCCAGCAGTTTAGGGCCAGAGACCCAGTACTTC. The chain joins TRBV12-3 or TRBV12-4 to TRBJ2-5; D gene unclear. CDR3 length: 12 amino acids. With 1 base removed from V and 4 bases from J, the gap between germline ends came to 4 bases.

The rearrangement links TRBV2 to TRBJ2-2, with 9 positions matching TRBD2. This CDR3 has 16 residues. With 8 bases clipped from V and 0 bases from J, the junction kept 7 bases outside the gene matches. Per the germline V gene, CDR1 is SNHLY and CDR2 is FYNNEI. The CDR3 DNA reads as TGTGCCAGCTTCCTTCAGCGGGAGGCGAACACCGGGGAGCTGTTTTTT. This gives the protein CASFLQREANTGELFF.

The chain links TRBV11-2 to TRBJ1-1; 8 nucleotides line up with TRBD1. V was pared by 1 base and J by 9 bases, with 7 bases of the junction left unmatched. Germline V lookup: CDR1 SGHAT, CDR2 FQNNGV. The CDR3 has 14 residues. The CDR3 here is CASSLVAGGQKAFF. CDR3 bases: TGTGCCAGCAGCTTAGTGGCAGGGGGCCAAAAAGCTTTCTTT.

V gene TRBV29-1 combines with J gene TRBJ2-3; 9 bases match TRBD1. Germline values: CDR1 SQVTM, CDR2 ANQGSEA. J lost 6 bases, V lost 2 bases, and 6 bases had no gene match. This CDR3 is 14 amino acids long. CDR3 loop: CSVERQGGSDTQYF. The CDR3 DNA reads as TGCAGCGTTGAACGACAGGGGGGAAGCGATACGCAGTATTTT.

The V gene is TRBV6-4, the J gene TRBJ2-3; D gene unclear. V lost 3 bases and J lost 2, with 12 bases in between. The CDR3 sequence is 15 residues long. The germline CDR1 and CDR2 sequences are MRHNA and SNTAGT. CDR3 DNA: TGTGCCAGCAGTGAAGGGATCAGGCCCACAGATACGCAGTATTTT. Protein product: CASSEGIRPTDTQYF.

Comment on this clone: Additional DNA sequences in this sample encode the identical CDR3. The CDR3 spells CASSVGGAGEQYF. The CDR3 region has the DNA TGTGCCAGCAGCGTAGGAGGGGCAGGCGAGCAGTACTTC. The chain couples TRBV9 to TRBJ2-7; D tentatively fits TRBD1 or TRBD2 (5 bases each). This CDR3 contains 13 residues. CDR1 is SGDLS, CDR2 YYNGEE, per germline. V shed 0 bases and J shed 6 bases, with 10 bases lying between them. The full variable domain, completed using reference TRBV9 and TRBJ2-7, is DSGVTQTPKHLITATGQRVTLRCSPRSGDLSVYWYQQSLDQGLQFLIQYYNGEERAKGNILERFSAQQFPDLHSELNLSSLELGDSALYFCASSVGGAGEQYFGPGTRLTVT.